This T cell receptor beta chain came from a study of T-cell reconstitution after alpha-beta-depleted transplantation in children. The library targeted TCRbeta and was prepared with unique molecular identifiers. TCRdb re-analysed the PCR reads in MiXCR, keeping a single row per CDR3 protein. Of about 830,000 distinct CDR3 sequences listed, 15% to 20% are singletons. The CDR3 is 14 residues long. After removal of 5 bases from V and 7 bases from J, the junction contained 4 bases not matched to a gene. Germline CDR1 ENHRY, CDR2 SYGVKD. In its sample, this clonotype was seen many times. The input for sequencing was PBMCs, mostly from graft donor cells, taken 360 days after TCRalphabeta/CD19-depleted stem cell transplant. The sequence was collected from a male patient between 5 and 17 years old who had a stem cell transplant for acute lymphoblastic leukemia, so the T cells may come from the graft donor. V usage is TRBV10-3 and J usage is TRBJ2-1; the match to TRBD1 covers 11 bases. This CDR3 is CAISNRDRGNEQFF. The CDR3, as DNA: TGTGCCATCAGTAACCGGGACAGGGGGAATGAGCAGTTCTTC.